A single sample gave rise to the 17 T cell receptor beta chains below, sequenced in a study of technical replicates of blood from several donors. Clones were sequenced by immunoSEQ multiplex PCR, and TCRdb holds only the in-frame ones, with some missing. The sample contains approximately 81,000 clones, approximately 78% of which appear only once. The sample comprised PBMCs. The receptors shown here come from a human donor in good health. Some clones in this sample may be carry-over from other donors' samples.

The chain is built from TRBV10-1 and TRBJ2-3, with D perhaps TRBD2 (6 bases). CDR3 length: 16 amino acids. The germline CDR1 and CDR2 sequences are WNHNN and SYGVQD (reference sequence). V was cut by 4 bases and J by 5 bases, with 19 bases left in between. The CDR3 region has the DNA TGCGCCAGCAGTGGCGGTGCAGCGGGCGAGGTAGATACGCAGTATTTT. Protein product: CASSGGAAGEVDTQYF.

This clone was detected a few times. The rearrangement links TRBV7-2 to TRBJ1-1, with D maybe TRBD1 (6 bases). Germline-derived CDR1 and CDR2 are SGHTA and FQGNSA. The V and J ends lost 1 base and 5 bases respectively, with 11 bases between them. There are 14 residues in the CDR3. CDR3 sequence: CASSLGVRGTEAFF. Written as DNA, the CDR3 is TGTGCCAGCAGCTTAGGGGTCAGGGGAACTGAAGCTTTCTTT. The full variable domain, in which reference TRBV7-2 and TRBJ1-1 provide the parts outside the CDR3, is GAGVSQSPSNKVTEKGKDVELRCDPISGHTALYWYRQSLGQGLEFLIYFQGNSAPDKSGLPSDRFSAERTGGSVSTLTIQRTQQEDSAVYLCASSLGVRGTEAFFGQGTRLTVV.

The CDR3 DNA reads TGTGCCAGCAGTTATCGCACAGGGAACACTGAAGCTTTCTTT. Translating gives CASSYRTGNTEAFF. The chain recombines TRBV6-5 with TRBJ1-1; tentative D call: TRBD1 (5 bases). Germline loops: CDR1 MNHEY, CDR2 SVGAGI. V was clipped by 3 bases and J by 1 base, with 9 bases between them. The CDR3 is 14 amino acids.

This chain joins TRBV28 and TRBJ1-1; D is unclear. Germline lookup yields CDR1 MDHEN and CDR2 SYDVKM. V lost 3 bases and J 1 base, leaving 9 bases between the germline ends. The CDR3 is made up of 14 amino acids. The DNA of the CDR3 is TGTGCCAGCAGTTTTGTGGGCCCGAACACTGAAGCTTTCTTT. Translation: CASSFVGPNTEAFF.

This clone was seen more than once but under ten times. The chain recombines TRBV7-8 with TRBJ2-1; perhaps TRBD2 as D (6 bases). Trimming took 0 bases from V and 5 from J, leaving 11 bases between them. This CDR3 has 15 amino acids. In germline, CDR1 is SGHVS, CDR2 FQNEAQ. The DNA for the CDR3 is TGTGCCAGCAGCTTAGCCCCAGGACTAAACAATGAGCAGTTCTTC. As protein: CASSLAPGLNNEQFF.

CDR3 sequence reads: CASSLTSGERDTQYF. Here the CDR3 DNA reads TGTGCCAGCAGCTTAACTAGCGGAGAAAGAGATACGCAGTATTTT. The chain joins TRBV7-2 to TRBJ2-3, with TRBD2 matching 8 bases. The V segment lost 2 bases and the J segment 5 bases; nucleotides outside the gene matches: 6. CDR3 length: 15 amino acids. From germline, CDR1 is SGHTA and CDR2 FQGNSA.

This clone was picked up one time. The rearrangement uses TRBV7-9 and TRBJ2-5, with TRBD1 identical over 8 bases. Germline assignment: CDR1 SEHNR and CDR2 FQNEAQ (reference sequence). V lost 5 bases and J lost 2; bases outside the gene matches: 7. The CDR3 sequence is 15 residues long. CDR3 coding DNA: TGTGCCAGCAGCGGGCGGGACAGGCCTCAAGAGACCCAGTACTTC. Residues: CASSGRDRPQETQYF.

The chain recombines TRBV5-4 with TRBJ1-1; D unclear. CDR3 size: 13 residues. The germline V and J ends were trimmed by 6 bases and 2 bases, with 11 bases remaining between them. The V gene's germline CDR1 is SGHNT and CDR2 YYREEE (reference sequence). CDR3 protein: CASTPGLNTEAFF. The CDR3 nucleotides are TGTGCCAGCACCCCAGGCCTCAACACTGAAGCTTTCTTT.

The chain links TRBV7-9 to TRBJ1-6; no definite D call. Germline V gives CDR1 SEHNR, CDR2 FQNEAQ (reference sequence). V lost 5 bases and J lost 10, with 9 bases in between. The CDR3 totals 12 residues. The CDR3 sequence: CASSPGSSPLHF. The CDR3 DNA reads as TGTGCCAGCAGCCCGGGGAGCTCACCCCTCCACTTT. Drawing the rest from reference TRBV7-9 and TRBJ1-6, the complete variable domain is DTGVSQNPRHKITKRGQNVTFRCDPISEHNRLYWYRQTLGQGPEFLTYFQNEAQLEKSRLLSDRFSAERPKGSFSTLEIQRTEQGDSAMYLCASSPGSSPLHFGNGTRLTVT.

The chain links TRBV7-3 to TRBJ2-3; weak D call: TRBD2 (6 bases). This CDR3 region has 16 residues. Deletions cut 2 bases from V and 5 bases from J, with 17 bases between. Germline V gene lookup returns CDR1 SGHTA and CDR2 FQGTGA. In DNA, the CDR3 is TGTGCCAGCAGCTTAGGGCGGGGCGGGGTAAGAGATACGCAGTATTTT. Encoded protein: CASSLGRGGVRDTQYF.

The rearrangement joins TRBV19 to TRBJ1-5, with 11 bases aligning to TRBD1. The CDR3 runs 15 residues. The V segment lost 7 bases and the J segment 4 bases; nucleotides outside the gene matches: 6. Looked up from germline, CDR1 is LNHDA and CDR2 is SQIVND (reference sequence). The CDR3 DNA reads TGTGCCAGTACTGGACAGGGGGCGAGGAATCAGCCCCAGCATTTT. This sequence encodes CASTGQGARNQPQHF. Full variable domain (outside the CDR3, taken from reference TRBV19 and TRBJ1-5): DGGITQSPKYLFRKEGQNVTLSCEQNLNHDAMYWYRQDPGQGLRLIYYSQIVNDFQKGDIAEGYSVSREKKESFPLTVTSAQKNPTAFYLCASTGQGARNQPQHFGDGTRLSIL.

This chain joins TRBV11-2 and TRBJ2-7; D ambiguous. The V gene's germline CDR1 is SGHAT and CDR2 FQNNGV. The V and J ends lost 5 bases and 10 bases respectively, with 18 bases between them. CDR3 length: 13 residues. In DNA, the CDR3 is TGTGCCAGCAGCCTACAGAAGGTTTCAGAACAGTACTTC. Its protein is CASSLQKVSEQYF.

The CDR3 here is CASSGQVGIYGYTF. The DNA for the CDR3 is TGTGCCAGCAGTGGTCAGGTGGGCATCTATGGCTACACCTTC. The V and J genes are TRBV6-1 and TRBJ1-2; no reliable D call. CDR1 and CDR2 (germline): MNHNS, SASEGT. Trimming left V 4 bases short and J 4 bases short, with 13 bases between. CDR3 length equals 14 residues.

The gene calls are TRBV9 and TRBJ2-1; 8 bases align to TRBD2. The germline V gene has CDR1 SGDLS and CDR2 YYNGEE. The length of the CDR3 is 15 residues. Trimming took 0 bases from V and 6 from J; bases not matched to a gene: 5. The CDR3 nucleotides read TGTGCCAGCAGCGTAGATCTAGCGGGTCCCAATGAGCAGTTCTTC. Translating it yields CASSVDLAGPNEQFF.

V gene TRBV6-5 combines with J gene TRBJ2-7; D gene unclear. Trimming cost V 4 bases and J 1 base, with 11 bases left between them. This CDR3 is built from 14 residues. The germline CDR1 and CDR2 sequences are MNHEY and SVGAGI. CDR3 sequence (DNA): TGTGCCAGCAGTTTCTCAGACGGGTCCTACGAGCAGTACTTC. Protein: CASSFSDGSYEQYF.

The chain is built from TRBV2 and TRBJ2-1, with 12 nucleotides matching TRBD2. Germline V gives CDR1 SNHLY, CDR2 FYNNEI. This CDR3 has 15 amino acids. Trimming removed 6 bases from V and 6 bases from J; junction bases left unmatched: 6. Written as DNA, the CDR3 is TGTGCCAGCAGATCGTCTAGCGGGGGGGGCAATGAGCAGTTCTTC. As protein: CASRSSSGGGNEQFF.

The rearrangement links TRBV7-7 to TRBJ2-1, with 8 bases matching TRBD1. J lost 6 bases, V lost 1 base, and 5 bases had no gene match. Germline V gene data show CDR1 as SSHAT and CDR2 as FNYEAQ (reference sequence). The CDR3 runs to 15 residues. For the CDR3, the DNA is TGTGCCAGCAGCTTAGGGACAGGGTCCGGCAATGAGCAGTTCTTC. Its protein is CASSLGTGSGNEQFF.